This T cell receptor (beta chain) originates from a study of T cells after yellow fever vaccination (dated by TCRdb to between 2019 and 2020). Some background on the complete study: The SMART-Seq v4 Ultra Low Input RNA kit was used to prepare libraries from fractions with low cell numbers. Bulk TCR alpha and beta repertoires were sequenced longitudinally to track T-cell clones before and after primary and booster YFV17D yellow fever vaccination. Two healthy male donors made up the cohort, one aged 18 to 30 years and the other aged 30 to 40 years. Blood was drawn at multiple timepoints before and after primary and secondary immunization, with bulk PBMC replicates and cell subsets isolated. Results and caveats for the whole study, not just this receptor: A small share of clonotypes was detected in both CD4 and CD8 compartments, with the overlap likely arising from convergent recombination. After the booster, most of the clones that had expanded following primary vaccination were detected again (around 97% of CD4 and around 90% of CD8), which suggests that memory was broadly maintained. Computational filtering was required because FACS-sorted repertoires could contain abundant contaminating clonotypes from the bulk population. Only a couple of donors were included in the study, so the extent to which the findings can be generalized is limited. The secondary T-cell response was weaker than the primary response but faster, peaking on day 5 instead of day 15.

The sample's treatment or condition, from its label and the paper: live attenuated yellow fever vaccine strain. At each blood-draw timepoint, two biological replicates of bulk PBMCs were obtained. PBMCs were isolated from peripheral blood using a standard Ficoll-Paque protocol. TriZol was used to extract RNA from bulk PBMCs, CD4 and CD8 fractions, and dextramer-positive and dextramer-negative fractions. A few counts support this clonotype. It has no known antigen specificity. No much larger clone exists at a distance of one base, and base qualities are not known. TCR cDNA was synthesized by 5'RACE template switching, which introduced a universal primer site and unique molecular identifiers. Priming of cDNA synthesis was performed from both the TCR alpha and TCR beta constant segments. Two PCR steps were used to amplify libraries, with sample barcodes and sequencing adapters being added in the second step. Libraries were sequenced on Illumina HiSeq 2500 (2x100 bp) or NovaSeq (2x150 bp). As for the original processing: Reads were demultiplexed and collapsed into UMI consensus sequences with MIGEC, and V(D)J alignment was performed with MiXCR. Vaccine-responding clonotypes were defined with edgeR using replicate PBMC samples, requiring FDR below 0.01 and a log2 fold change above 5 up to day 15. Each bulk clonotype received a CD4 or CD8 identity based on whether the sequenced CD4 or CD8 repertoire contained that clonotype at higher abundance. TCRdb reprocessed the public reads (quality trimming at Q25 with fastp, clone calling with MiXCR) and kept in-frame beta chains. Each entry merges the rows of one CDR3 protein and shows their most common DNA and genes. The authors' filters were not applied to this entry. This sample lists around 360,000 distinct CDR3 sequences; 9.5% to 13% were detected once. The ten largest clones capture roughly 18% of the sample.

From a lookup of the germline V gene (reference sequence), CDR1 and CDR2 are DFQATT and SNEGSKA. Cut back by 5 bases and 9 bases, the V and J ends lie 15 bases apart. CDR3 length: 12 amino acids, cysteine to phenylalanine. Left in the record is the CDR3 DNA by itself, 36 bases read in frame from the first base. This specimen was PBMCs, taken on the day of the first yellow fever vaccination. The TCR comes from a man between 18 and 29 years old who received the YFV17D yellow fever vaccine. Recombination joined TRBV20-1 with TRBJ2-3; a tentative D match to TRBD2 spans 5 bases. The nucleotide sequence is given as TGCAGTGCTCCCCCTACTGAGGGAACGCAGTATTTT. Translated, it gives CSAPPTEGTQYF.